A selection of T cell receptor beta chains follows, all from one sample in a study of T-cell reconstitution after alpha-beta-depleted transplantation in children. One entry per CDR3 protein, called by TCRdb with MiXCR from the PCR reads. The sample lists about 870,000 distinct CDR3 sequences; less than 20% were seen once. The input for sequencing was PBMCs, mostly from graft donor cells, taken 360 days after TCRalphabeta/CD19-depleted stem cell transplant. These receptors were taken from a male patient between 10 and 17 years old who had a stem cell transplant for acute lymphoblastic leukemia, so the T cells may come from the graft donor. Both conserved end residues are part of each CDR3. Fields, in order: CDR3 DNA, CDR3 protein, V gene, D gene, clone size, J gene. D genes are given only for firm matches. Some rows mark clone size as missing; the rest say once, few, many or name a class of expanded clone.

DNA: TGCGCCAGCAGCCCCCGATTGGCAGTCAATGAGCAGTTCTTC
CDR3: CASSPRLAVNEQFF
V: TRBV5-1
D: NA
size: many
J: TRBJ2-1

DNA: TGCGCCAGCAGCTTGGCCGGGACAGCCTCTAACTATGGCTACACCTTC
CDR3: CASSLAGTASNYGYTF
V: TRBV5-1
D: TRBD1
size: few
J: TRBJ1-2

DNA: TGTGCCAGCAGCTTATTGTACGGACGGACTAGCGGGGATGAGCAGTTCTTC
CDR3: CASSLLYGRTSGDEQFF
V: TRBV7-2
D: TRBD2
size: few
J: TRBJ2-1

DNA: TGCGCCAGCAGCTTCGGACTCGATACGCAGTATTTT
CDR3: CASSFGLDTQYF
V: TRBV5-1
D: NA
size: many
J: TRBJ2-3

DNA: TGCAGCGTCGCCGGACTGAGCACAGATACGCAGTATTTT
CDR3: CSVAGLSTDTQYF
V: TRBV29-1
D: NA
size: NA
J: TRBJ2-3

DNA: TGCGCCAGCAGCTTGGCCTGGGTTAAGAGAATCCCTAACTATGGCTACACCTTC
CDR3: CASSLAWVKRIPNYGYTF
V: TRBV5-1
D: NA
size: few
J: TRBJ1-2

DNA: TGTGCCAGCAGTCAAGCGACTAGCGGGAGGTACACCTACGAGCAGTACTTC
CDR3: CASSQATSGRYTYEQYF
V: TRBV6-8
D: TRBD2
size: NA
J: TRBJ2-7

DNA: TGTGCCAGCAGCTCGATGAGCTCCTACAATGAGCAGTTCTTC
CDR3: CASSSMSSYNEQFF
V: TRBV11-2
D: NA
size: few
J: TRBJ2-1

DNA: TGTGCCAGCAGCTTAGTGGGGCGTTTTGAGCAGTTCTTC
CDR3: CASSLVGRFEQFF
V: TRBV11-2
D: NA
size: many
J: TRBJ2-1

DNA: TGTGCCAGCAGCTTAGGAAGCGGGAGAAGCCCCTACGAGCAGTACTTC
CDR3: CASSLGSGRSPYEQYF
V: TRBV7-6
D: TRBD2
size: few
J: TRBJ2-7

DNA: TGTGCCAGCAGCTTAATATCGAACACCGGGGAGCTGTTTTTT
CDR3: CASSLISNTGELFF
V: TRBV11-3
D: NA
size: many
J: TRBJ2-2

DNA: TGTGCCACCAGCATCTCAGGAGACGGTGAGCAGTTCTTC
CDR3: CATSISGDGEQFF
V: TRBV15
D: NA
size: few
J: TRBJ2-1

DNA: TGCGCCAGCAGCTATACTAGCACCTCCTACAATGAGCAGTTCTTC
CDR3: CASSYTSTSYNEQFF
V: TRBV5-1
D: NA
size: NA
J: TRBJ2-1

DNA: TGTGCCACCCGGACAGATAATTCACCCCTCCACTTT
CDR3: CATRTDNSPLHF
V: TRBV2
D: NA
size: NA
J: TRBJ1-6

DNA: TGCAGCGTCCTTACAGGGGACACCGGGGAGCTGTTTTTT
CDR3: CSVLTGDTGELFF
V: TRBV29-1
D: TRBD1
size: many
J: TRBJ2-2

DNA: TGCGCCAGCAGCCAAGAATTTGCGGGAGGCAATGAGCAGTTCTTC
CDR3: CASSQEFAGGNEQFF
V: TRBV4-1
D: TRBD2
size: NA
J: TRBJ2-1

DNA: TGCGCCAGCAGCTCCCCCGCGGGGGAGAGAGCCAAAAACATTCAGTACTTC
CDR3: CASSSPAGERAKNIQYF
V: TRBV5-1
D: TRBD2
size: few
J: TRBJ2-4

DNA: TGTGCCAGCAGTGGTGGACTAGGTCTGAAACATGAGCAGTTCTTC
CDR3: CASSGGLGLKHEQFF
V: TRBV27
D: TRBD2
size: NA
J: TRBJ2-1

DNA: TGTGCCAGCAGTTTGGACTTCTCCTACGAGCAGTACTTC
CDR3: CASSLDFSYEQYF
V: TRBV12-3/TRBV12-4
D: NA
size: many
J: TRBJ2-7

DNA: TGTGCCAGTAGTACTGGACAGGGGTCGAATCAGCCCCAGCATTTT
CDR3: CASSTGQGSNQPQHF
V: TRBV19
D: TRBD1
size: NA
J: TRBJ1-5

DNA: TGTGCCATCAGGGTAGATCCTTGGGCAGGTCCCCTCCTTTACAATGAGCAGTTCTTC
CDR3: CAIRVDPWAGPLLYNEQFF
V: TRBV10-3
D: NA
size: few
J: TRBJ2-1

DNA: TGTGCCATCAGTGAGTCCAGCGGGAGGGCAGCAGAGACCCAGTACTTC
CDR3: CAISESSGRAAETQYF
V: TRBV10-3
D: TRBD2
size: NA
J: TRBJ2-5

DNA: TGTGCCTCGAAGTGGAACAGTTACACAGATACGCAGTATTTT
CDR3: CASKWNSYTDTQYF
V: TRBV6-1
D: NA
size: few
J: TRBJ2-3

DNA: TGTGCCATCCAGGGGTGGCAGGGAGGGGGCTACGAGCAGTACTTC
CDR3: CAIQGWQGGGYEQYF
V: TRBV12-3/TRBV12-4
D: NA
size: few
J: TRBJ2-7

DNA: TGTGCCAGCAGCTTAGGGCGACCTAACTATGGCTACACCTTC
CDR3: CASSLGRPNYGYTF
V: TRBV7-8
D: NA
size: many
J: TRBJ1-2

DNA: TGTGCTAGTGGCCCAACGACAGGCGAGCAGTACTTC
CDR3: CASGPTTGEQYF
V: TRBV12-5
D: NA
size: NA
J: TRBJ2-7

DNA: TGTGCCAGCTCACTGTGGGACTTGTACTCCTACGAGCAGTACTTC
CDR3: CASSLWDLYSYEQYF
V: TRBV18
D: NA
size: few
J: TRBJ2-7

DNA: TGTGCCACCAGGGGGGTCAATGAGCAGTTCTTC
CDR3: CATRGVNEQFF
V: TRBV24-1
D: NA
size: few
J: TRBJ2-1

DNA: TGCGCCAGCAGCCAAGATCTAGACACAGGGTGGCGAGGGAGTGACACCGGGGAGCTGTTTTTT
CDR3: CASSQDLDTGWRGSDTGELFF
V: TRBV4-1
D: NA
size: NA
J: TRBJ2-2

DNA: TGTGCCAGCAGCCAAGTTCTCGCGGATACGCAGTATTTT
CDR3: CASSQVLADTQYF
V: TRBV14
D: NA
size: many
J: TRBJ2-3

DNA: TGCAGCGCCCGCTTTAGGCACCGGAACACTGAAGCTTTCTTT
CDR3: CSARFRHRNTEAFF
V: TRBV29-1
D: NA
size: few
J: TRBJ1-1

DNA: TGTGCCAGCAGTTCCCTACGGGTCTCGGGCACCGGGGAGCTGTTTTTT
CDR3: CASSSLRVSGTGELFF
V: TRBV12-3/TRBV12-4
D: NA
size: few
J: TRBJ2-2